Listed below are T cell receptor beta chains from one sample, sequenced in a study of cytomegalovirus exposure and HLA in healthy donors. Sequenced by immunoSEQ multiplex PCR; TCRdb stores in-frame clones only, minus some. The sample contains roughly 180,000 clones, approximately 81% of which appear only once. Sequenced: PBMCs. Receptors were obtained from a boy aged 2 to 10 in good health and CMV-seronegative. The CDR3 runs from the conserved cysteine through the conserved F or W. The D gene is left open where the match is weak. Clone size is stated in some rows and not others, as once, few, many or a class when expanded.

clone size	V gene	J gene	D gene	CDR3 DNA	CDR3 protein
.	TRBV28	TRBJ1-4	.	TGTGCCAGCAGTTTCGGTACGGGGGTCAGTCCAAATGAAAAACTGTTTTTT	CASSFGTGVSPNEKLFF
.	TRBV7-9	TRBJ2-3	.	TGTGCCAGCAGCGCCCCCGGGACAATCGCGCGGAATACGCAGTATTTT	CASSAPGTIARNTQYF
.	TRBV7-3	TRBJ2-3	TRBD2	TGTGCCAGCAGCCTCTCTAGCGGGGACACAGATACGCAGTATTTT	CASSLSSGDTDTQYF
few	TRBV7-2	TRBJ2-1	.	TGTGCCAGCAGCTTAGAGCGCAGGGGTCGGGAGCAGTTCTTC	CASSLERRGREQFF
.	TRBV10-3	TRBJ2-1	.	TGTGCCATCAACCCGGGATACAATGAGCAGTTCTTC	CAINPGYNEQFF
few	TRBV15	TRBJ1-5	.	TGTGCCACCGCCAGGGGAAACAATCAGCCCCAGCATTTT	CATARGNNQPQHF
.	TRBV2	TRBJ2-7	TRBD1	TGTGCCAGCAGGGGGGACAGGGGGGACTACGAGCAGTACTTC	CASRGDRGDYEQYF
.	TRBV30	TRBJ1-1	.	TGTGCCTGGAGTGTCGGAGCCAAGAAAGCTTTCTTT	CAWSVGAKKAFF
few	TRBV19	TRBJ1-1	.	TGTGCCAGTAGTACCTGGACAGAGAACACTGAAGCTTTCTTT	CASSTWTENTEAFF
.	TRBV30	TRBJ1-5	.	TGTGCCTGGAGTGTAAAGGGGAATCAGCCCCAGCATTTT	CAWSVKGNQPQHF
.	TRBV7-8	TRBJ1-2	.	TGTGCCAGCAGCTTATTCCCCATACGACAGGACTATGGCTACACCTTC	CASSLFPIRQDYGYTF
.	TRBV4-2	TRBJ1-4	TRBD1	TGTGCCAGCAGCCAAGCCAGGGGGGTTGAAAAACTGTTTTTT	CASSQARGVEKLFF
few	TRBV27	TRBJ2-3	.	TGTGCCAGCAGTTTATCCGTTGGCACAGATACGCAGTATTTT	CASSLSVGTDTQYF
.	TRBV7-6	TRBJ1-2	TRBD1	TGTGCCAGCAGCGGGGACAGGTCCTGGGGCTACACCTTC	CASSGDRSWGYTF
.	TRBV30	TRBJ1-1	.	TGTGCCTGGAGTGTACTCGCTGAAGCTTTCTTT	CAWSVLAEAFF
.	TRBV7-9	TRBJ2-3	TRBD1	TGTGCCAGCAGCTTAAGGGGGACAGTCACAGATACGCAGTATTTT	CASSLRGTVTDTQYF
.	TRBV2	TRBJ1-5	.	TGTGCCAGCAGTGAACAGGGCGGAAGCCAGCCCCAGCATTTT	CASSEQGGSQPQHF
few	TRBV28	TRBJ1-5	.	TGTGCCAGTGAGACGTGGAGGGGACGGAACAATCAGCCCCAGCATTTT	CASETWRGRNNQPQHF
.	TRBV6-1	TRBJ2-7	TRBD1	TGTGCCAGCAGTGAAAGTCCGGGACAGGCCCTACCCTACGAGCAGTACTTC	CASSESPGQALPYEQYF
.	TRBV15	TRBJ1-2	.	TGTGCCACCAGCAGAACTTACCTATCAGGGCACCCAAACTATGGCTACACCTTC	CATSRTYLSGHPNYGYTF
.	TRBV9	TRBJ1-2	.	TGTGCCAGCAGCGAAAGGGGGGGACACGGTACCCGGAGTTATGGCTACACCTTC	CASSERGGHGTRSYGYTF
once	TRBV5-6	TRBJ1-2	.	TGTGCCAGCAGCTTGGGGGGGGAAGGCTACACCTTC	CASSLGGEGYTF
.	TRBV28	TRBJ2-3	TRBD1	TGTGCCAGCAGCGGGACAGGGGGTACAGATACGCAGTATTTT	CASSGTGGTDTQYF
.	TRBV28	TRBJ2-7	.	TGTGCCAGCAGTCCTCCGGACAGATCTTACGAGCAGTACTTC	CASSPPDRSYEQYF
.	TRBV2	TRBJ1-1	TRBD1	TGTGCCAGCACTCTACAGGGGTACACTGAAGCTTTCTTT	CASTLQGYTEAFF
once	TRBV27	TRBJ1-1	TRBD1	TGTGCCAGCACCAGGGACAGGGGATCGAACACTGAAGCTTTCTTT	CASTRDRGSNTEAFF
.	TRBV6-1	TRBJ1-1	.	TGTGCCAGCAGTTTGGGGCCGGAAGGGTCTGAAGCTTTCTTT	CASSLGPEGSEAFF
.	TRBV2	TRBJ2-5	TRBD1	TGTGCCAGCAGGAACAGGGGGCGGGAGACCCAGTACTTC	CASRNRGRETQYF
.	TRBV28	TRBJ2-7	TRBD1	TGTGCCAGCAGCCCATGGGACAGGGTCGCCTACGAGCAGTACTTC	CASSPWDRVAYEQYF
.	TRBV19	TRBJ2-7	TRBD2	TGTGCCAGTTCTCGACTAGCGGGAGGGTTCGTCGACGAGCAGTACTTC	CASSRLAGGFVDEQYF
.	TRBV5-5	TRBJ1-1	.	TGTGCCAGCAGCCCGGGGACAAGAATGAACACTGAAGCTTTCTTT	CASSPGTRMNTEAFF
.	TRBV21-1	TRBJ2-3	.	TGTGCCAGCAGCCCCCGGGACATACCCCGCACAGATACGCAGTATTTT	CASSPRDIPRTDTQYF